The entry that follows covers one T cell receptor beta chain sequence. Profiled with immunoSEQ multiplex PCR; TCRdb holds only in-frame clones, not every one. The repertoire has a few hundred thousand clones, roughly 90% of them found once; the top ten carry 0.94%. The data were obtained in a study of blood T cell repertoires in COVID-19. Study-wide context: Specimens from acute and convalescent COVID-19 originated in the United States, Italy and Spain. Nucleic acid was either cDNA or gDNA, and it came from T cells, B-cell-depleted T cells, or PBMCs.

The clonotype was recovered from a woman aged 40 to 50 who had recovered from COVID-19. Sequencing was carried out using peripheral blood.

CDR3 protein: CASSQDKGTSLVEQYF. Written as DNA, the CDR3 is TGTGCCAGCAGCCAAGATAAGGGTACTAGCTTGGTCGAGCAGTACTTC. The chain uses TRBV14 and TRBJ2-7, with D tentatively TRBD2 (6 bases). Germline lookup yields CDR1 SGHDN and CDR2 FVKESK. This CDR3 contains 16 residues. Between the trimmed V and J ends, which lost 0 bases and 6 bases, there was a span of 18 bases. Drawing the rest from reference TRBV14 and TRBJ2-7, the complete variable domain is EAGVTQFPSHSVIEKGQTVTLRCDPISGHDNLYWYRRVMGKEIKFLLHFVKESKQDESGMPNNRFLAERTGGTYSTLKVQPAELEDSGVYFCASSQDKGTSLVEQYFGPGTRLTVT.